One sample yielded the 23 T cell receptor beta chains listed below, sequenced in a study of cytomegalovirus exposure and HLA in healthy donors. 13 Jbeta primers and 60 Vbeta primers were used for the PCR. Clones were sequenced by immunoSEQ multiplex PCR, and TCRdb holds only the in-frame ones, with some missing. The sample records approximately 100,000 clones, approximately 70% being singletons. Sequenced input: PBMCs. The receptors stem from a man aged 45-60 years in good health and CMV-seronegative.

The chain is built from TRBV27 and TRBJ2-3; no clear D. V lost 6 bases to trimming and J lost 0 bases, with 7 bases between them. This CDR3 has 13 residues. From germline, CDR1 is MNHEY and CDR2 SMNVEV (reference sequence). The CDR3 nucleotides are TGTGCCAGCAGCTCCCCTAGCACAGATACGCAGTATTTT. It codes for CASSSPSTDTQYF.

This clone was seen just once. This chain's CDR3 is CASSQDRLAGIGDYNEQFF. CDR3 in DNA: TGCGCCAGCAGCCAAGATCGACTAGCGGGGATCGGGGACTACAATGAGCAGTTCTTC. The chain uses TRBV4-1 and TRBJ2-1, with 11 bases matching TRBD2. Germline-derived CDR1 and CDR2 are MGHRA and YSYEKL. V was clipped by 0 bases and J by 3 bases; unmatched bases: 10. There are 19 residues in the CDR3.

The chain recombines TRBV6-5 with TRBJ2-7, with 8 bases that match TRBD1. This CDR3 has 15 amino acids. The germline gives CDR1 MNHEY, CDR2 SVGAGI. Unmatched junction bases numbered 7, after V lost 0 bases and J lost 6 bases. CDR3 amino acids: CASSYSGQGAAEQYF. The CDR3 DNA sequence: TGTGCCAGCAGTTACTCAGGGCAGGGGGCGGCCGAGCAGTACTTC.

The chain recombines TRBV28 with TRBJ2-1; 7 bases are a match to TRBD2. CDR3 length equals 15 residues. The V gene's germline CDR1 is MDHEN and CDR2 SYDVKM. With 10 bases clipped from V and 8 bases from J, the junction kept 17 bases outside the gene matches. This CDR3 reads CATLSGSGYIDEQFF. The DNA of the CDR3 is TGTGCCACCCTATCCGGTAGCGGGTATATTGATGAGCAGTTCTTC.

The rearrangement uses TRBV2 and TRBJ2-5; D not certain. V lost 8 bases and J lost 5, with 9 bases in between. The CDR3 contains 11 residues. The germline V gene has CDR1 SNHLY and CDR2 FYNNEI. The CDR3 DNA follows: TGTGCCAGCGGAGACTGGGAGACCCAGTACTTC. Protein sequence: CASGDWETQYF.

V gene TRBV4-1 combines with J gene TRBJ2-7; 13 nucleotides match TRBD2. Germline CDR1 reads MGHRA; CDR2 reads YSYEKL. The V and J ends lost 6 bases and 7 bases, in that order; junction bases with no gene match: 12. CDR3 length: 16 amino acids. The CDR3, as DNA: TGCGCCAGCAGTGAAGGACTAGCGGGAGTAAGTGGGGAGCAGTACTTC. Protein sequence: CASSEGLAGVSGEQYF.

This clone turned up a few times. The J gene is TRBJ2-5, the V gene TRBV5-4, with a weak D call TRBD2 (7 bases). The CDR3 length is 15 residues. Germline CDR1 is SGHNT and CDR2 is YYREEE (reference sequence). The germline V and J ends were trimmed by 4 bases and 5 bases, with 18 bases remaining between them. CDR3 DNA sequence: TGTGCCAGCAGCCCGGTGGGGGGGCCGGAGGAGACCCAGTACTTC. It encodes CASSPVGGPEETQYF.

This clone showed up just a few times. The rearrangement links TRBV7-2 to TRBJ2-1, with 9 nucleotides matching TRBD1. This CDR3 region has 16 residues. The V and J ends lost 3 bases and 7 bases, in that order; junction bases with no gene match: 10. In germline, CDR1 is SGHTA, CDR2 FQGNSA. The CDR3 is CASSFVPGQGRNEQFF. The CDR3 nucleotides are TGTGCCAGCAGCTTCGTCCCGGGACAGGGACGGAATGAGCAGTTCTTC.

The chain employs TRBV19 and TRBJ1-5; 7 nucleotides agree with TRBD1. With 0 bases clipped from V and 6 bases from J, the junction kept 2 bases outside the gene matches. Germline CDR1 LNHDA, CDR2 SQIVND (reference sequence). The CDR3 runs 14 residues. CDR3 sequence reads: CASSIEGGGQPQHF. Here the CDR3 DNA reads TGTGCCAGTAGTATAGAAGGGGGCGGTCAGCCCCAGCATTTT.

This clone was counted between two and nine times. The CDR3 nucleotides read TGCAGCGCGATACGCGACAGGAACACTGAAGCTTTCTTT. Translating gives CSAIRDRNTEAFF. The chain employs TRBV29-1 and TRBJ1-1, with D tentatively TRBD1 (5 bases). The V and J ends lost 7 bases and 1 base respectively, with 13 bases between them. The CDR3 loop spans 13 amino acids. CDR1 and CDR2 from the germline V gene are SQVTM and ANQGSEA.

This clone was seen a handful of times. The chain couples TRBV10-3 to TRBJ2-1; 12 bases align to TRBD1. The CDR3 is 15 amino acids. Per germline, CDR1 ENHRY and CDR2 SYGVKD. The V and J ends lost 10 bases and 7 bases, in that order; junction bases with no gene match: 11. CDR3: CATGGDRGLGNEQFF. In DNA, the CDR3 is TGTGCCACCGGAGGGGACAGGGGGCTTGGTAATGAGCAGTTCTTC.

The J gene is TRBJ1-2, the V gene TRBV7-9; 9 bases line up with TRBD1. There are 13 residues in the CDR3. The germline V gene has CDR1 SEHNR and CDR2 FQNEAQ (reference sequence). V lost 5 bases and J lost 10; bases outside the gene matches: 8. The CDR3 reads CASSPAGQGTYTF. The CDR3 region has the DNA TGTGCCAGCAGCCCAGCGGGACAGGGTACCTACACCTTC.

The chain links TRBV6-5 to TRBJ1-6; 7 bases align to TRBD1. The CDR3 contains 16 residues. The J segment lost 2 bases and the V segment lost 2 bases, leaving 3 bases of the junction unmatched. Germline-derived CDR1 and CDR2 are MNHEY and SVGAGI. This chain's CDR3 is CASSYDRVTYNSPLHF. The DNA of the CDR3 is TGTGCCAGCAGTTACGACAGGGTCACCTATAATTCACCCCTCCACTTT.

This clone was seen more than once but under ten times. The chain couples TRBV5-1 to TRBJ1-1; maybe TRBD1 (5 bases). CDR1 is SGHRS and CDR2 is YFSETQ in the germline V gene. This CDR3 has 15 residues. V was shortened by 3 bases and J by 0 bases, with 12 bases between the two germline ends. This chain's CDR3 is CASSYGGTLNTEAFF. In DNA, the CDR3 is TGCGCCAGCAGCTATGGAGGGACCTTGAACACTGAAGCTTTCTTT.

The rearrangement joins TRBV6-1 to TRBJ2-7; 7 bases line up with TRBD1. Per germline, CDR1 MNHNS and CDR2 SASEGT. The J segment lost 4 bases and the V segment lost 8 bases, leaving 14 bases of the junction unmatched. The CDR3 is 15 amino acids. The CDR3 spells CASFTAGAGGYEQYF. In DNA, the CDR3 is TGTGCCAGCTTTACCGCCGGGGCAGGGGGTTACGAGCAGTACTTC.

This clone was seen more than once but under ten times. J is TRBJ2-7 and V is TRBV4-1; 7 bases map to TRBD1. Germline V CDR1 and CDR2: MGHRA, YSYEKL. V was clipped by 4 bases and J by 3 bases; unmatched bases: 15. The CDR3 spans 17 residues. The CDR3 spells CASSRGQAPSSDYEQYF. The CDR3 DNA follows: TGCGCCAGCAGCCGTGGACAGGCCCCAAGTTCCGACTACGAGCAGTACTTC.

The genes are TRBV7-9 and TRBJ2-1; TRBD2 matches 9 bases. Germline lookup yields CDR1 SEHNR and CDR2 FQNEAQ (reference sequence). V gave up 1 base and J gave up 7 bases; unmatched junction bases: 8. The CDR3 loop spans 16 amino acids. The CDR3 spells CASSLVWREGRNEQFF. CDR3 sequence (DNA): TGTGCCAGCAGCTTAGTATGGCGGGAGGGCCGGAATGAGCAGTTCTTC.

The J gene is TRBJ2-5, the V gene TRBV27, with 10 nucleotides matching TRBD2. Per the germline V gene, CDR1 is MNHEY and CDR2 is SMNVEV (reference sequence). With V trimmed by 5 bases and J by 5 bases, 8 bases remained unmatched. The CDR3 totals 15 residues. The CDR3 nucleotides read TGTGCCAGCAGTCCCCGGACTAGCGGTAGGGAGACCCAGTACTTC. Encoded protein: CASSPRTSGRETQYF.

The rearrangement uses TRBV9 and TRBJ2-1, with a weak D call TRBD2 (5 bases). The germline CDR1 and CDR2 sequences are SGDLS and YYNGEE. V was pared by 0 bases and J by 4 bases, with 14 bases between. CDR3 length: 16 residues. CDR3 in DNA: TGTGCCAGCAGCGTAGATGGGAATAGGGAGTACAATGAGCAGTTCTTC. As protein: CASSVDGNREYNEQFF.

This clone occurred a few times. The chain has TRBV7-9 and TRBJ2-5; D call uncertain. Gene TRBJ2-7 matches the end of the DNA better, so the J call may be wrong. CDR1 SEHNR and CDR2 FQNEAQ come from the germline V gene (reference sequence). There are 13 residues in the CDR3. CDR3 protein: CASSPGWWYEQYF. The CDR3 DNA follows: TGTGCCAGCAGCCCCGGGTGGTGGTACGAGCAGTACTTC.

V is TRBV28 and J is TRBJ1-6; the D is unclear. This CDR3 is built from 15 residues. V lost 2 bases and J lost 6, with 11 bases in between. Germline lookup yields CDR1 MDHEN and CDR2 SYDVKM. The chain's CDR3 is CASSLVGSANSPLHF. The CDR3, as DNA: TGTGCCAGCAGTTTAGTTGGGAGCGCTAATTCACCCCTCCACTTT.

This clone came up a few times. The chain couples TRBV12-5 to TRBJ1-1; D ambiguous. Trimming took off 1 base at V and 1 base at J, with 10 bases between the two ends. Germline V CDR1 and CDR2: LGHNT, FRNRAP. The CDR3 covers 15 residues. The CDR3 DNA reads TGTGCTAGTGGTTTGGCTGTGTCAGGGAACACTGAAGCTTTCTTT. Translated, it gives CASGLAVSGNTEAFF.

The chain joins TRBV4-1 to TRBJ1-1; D ambiguous. Germline V gene data show CDR1 as MGHRA and CDR2 as YSYEKL. The germline V and J ends were trimmed by 5 bases and 9 bases, with 10 bases remaining between them. The CDR3 has 11 amino acids. The CDR3 sequence: CASSFNGQAFF. The DNA for the CDR3 is TGCGCCAGCAGCTTTAATGGGCAAGCTTTCTTT.